This T cell receptor (beta chain) appears in the sequencing data of a study of early T cells in non-severe SARS-CoV-2 infection (dated by TCRdb to about 2021). Regarding the complete study: Because TCR sequencing relied on bulk RNA taken from unsorted whole blood, pairing of alpha and beta chains was not possible. The paper's findings and limits, for the study overall: Matching against VDJdb was skewed toward anti-spike CD8 responses, likely underestimated virus-specific expansions, and missed private and CD4 specificities.

This clonotype occurred many times. What antigen it recognizes has not been identified. Base qualities are not recorded, but no much larger clone differs from it by a single base. There are 16 amino acids in the CDR3, from cysteine to phenylalanine inclusive. CDR3 DNA only is kept here, 48 bases in frame from base 1. Between the V and J ends, shortened by 3 bases and 4 bases respectively, the junction contains 15 bases. Reading the germline V gene gives CDR1 SGHAT and CDR2 FQNNGV. The protocol used for the library was 5' RACE. This sample was sequenced with a NextSeq 500. Unique molecular identifiers were attached to individual cDNA molecules in the TCR library protocol so that sequencing error and PCR bias could be corrected. Both TCR alpha and beta chains were sequenced, and tight co-correlation was observed between alpha and beta sequence abundances in each sample. Regarding the original processing steps: Decombinator V4 was used to annotate the V gene, J gene and CDR3 of the TCR sequences. TCRs were defined as expanded if a significant change between any two time points was detected under a Poisson model with p below 0.0001. TCR abundances were normalised to the total number of TCRs sequenced per sample and expressed as counts per million. TRAV1-2 paired with TRAJ12, TRAJ20 or TRAJ33 defined MAIT TCRs, while TRAV10 paired with TRAJ18 defined iNKT TCRs. VDJdb, accessed on 1 November 2021, was searched for TCRs annotated for CMV, EBV and SARS-CoV-2, and TCRs annotated for more than one antigen were excluded. TCRdb itself trimmed the public reads at Q25 with fastp, ran MiXCR and retained productive beta chains. Each record represents a unique CDR3 protein, reported with the most common genes and DNA among its rows. These V and J calls rely on TCRdb rather than the paper's analysis. The sample has over 45,000 distinct CDR3 sequences on record, over 5% of them singletons. The top ten hold around 4.4% of the sample.

The study was a case-control design nested within a healthcare worker cohort in London, UK, with weekly nasopharyngeal swab PCR tests and blood sampling. Healthcare workers were enrolled in the week of the UK lockdown, from 23 to 31 March 2020, and were followed every week for up to roughly 16 weeks. Sequenced material: whole blood. This receptor was taken from an adult who was a healthcare worker with PCR-confirmed SARS-CoV-2 infection or an uninfected control (not recorded which). The chain is assembled from TRBV11-2 and TRBJ2-2; the D element could tentatively be TRBD1 or TRBD2, as 6 bases agree for each. This receptor has the CDR3 CASSFEGGLVTGELFF. The DNA sequence is TGTGCCAGCAGCTTCGAAGGGGGGCTTGTCACCGGGGAGCTGTTTTTT.